What follows are 20 T cell receptor beta chains derived from one specimen sequenced in a study of blood T cell repertoires in COVID-19. Method: immunoSEQ multiplex PCR; TCRdb's copy keeps in-frame clones and lacks some. The table records over 85,000 clones, approximately 84% of them present only once. Sequencing was performed on peripheral blood. Every receptor here comes from a human donor in a cohort sampled during active COVID-19.

V gene TRBV7-2 combines with J gene TRBJ1-1, with TRBD1 as a possible D gene (5 bases). Trimming stripped 1 base from V and 4 bases from J, with 13 bases between. This CDR3 has 15 residues. Germline assignment: CDR1 SGHTA and CDR2 FQGNSA. The CDR3 coding sequence is TGTGCCAGCAGCTTAGTGGGGTCGGGGGGCACTGAAGCTTTCTTT. Its translation is CASSLVGSGGTEAFF.

The chain couples TRBV6-5 to TRBJ1-4, with D possibly being TRBD1 (5 bases). Trimming pared 8 bases from V and 12 bases from J, leaving 13 bases between. Per germline, CDR1 MNHEY and CDR2 SVGAGI. This CDR3 region has 11 residues. This CDR3 reads CASLRRGELFF. CDR3 DNA sequence: TGTGCCAGCCTTAGGAGGGGAGAACTGTTTTTT.

The chain employs TRBV2 and TRBJ2-7, with 10 bases identical to TRBD2. Germline trimming cut 4 bases from V and 3 bases from J; bases unmatched to any gene: 6. The length of the CDR3 is 15 residues. Germline V CDR1 and CDR2: SNHLY, FYNNEI. The CDR3 bases are TGTGCCAGCAGTGTCAGCGGGGGGGCTCTCTACGAGCAGTACTTC. Residues: CASSVSGGALYEQYF.

The rearrangement uses TRBV6-5 and TRBJ2-7; D remains ambiguous. There are 15 residues in the CDR3. The germline V and J ends were trimmed by 6 bases and 3 bases, with 18 bases remaining between them. CDR1 and CDR2 from the germline V gene are MNHEY and SVGAGI. In DNA form, the CDR3 reads TGTGCCAGCAGACTTGCCGGGTCCGGAGTCTACGAGCAGTACTTC. It yields the protein CASRLAGSGVYEQYF.

This clone was counted a single time. The chain has TRBV12-3 or TRBV12-4 and TRBJ2-1, with 8 bases aligning to TRBD1. The CDR3 is 13 amino acids. V dropped 0 bases and J dropped 12; count of bases not matched to a gene: 4. In DNA form, the CDR3 reads TGTGCCAGCAGTTTAGCAATGGGGACAGGGCAGTTCTTC. As protein: CASSLAMGTGQFF.

The chain recombines TRBV5-1 with TRBJ1-1; 12 nucleotides align to TRBD1. The CDR3 runs 15 residues. CDR1 is SGHRS, CDR2 YFSETQ, per germline. The junction had 7 bases not matched to a gene; V was cut back by 4 bases and J by 6 bases. In DNA form, the CDR3 reads TGCGCCAGCAGCACGGGACAGGGGGCTAGGGCTGAAGCTTTCTTT. Translation gives CASSTGQGARAEAFF.

The rearrangement joins TRBV10-1 to TRBJ2-2; unclear D gene. Deletions cut 6 bases from V and 2 bases from J, with 13 bases between. CDR1 is WNHNN, CDR2 SYGVQD, per germline (reference sequence). The CDR3 covers 15 residues. The CDR3 sequence is CASSAELSNTGELFF. The DNA for the CDR3 is TGCGCCAGCAGCGCCGAACTATCCAACACCGGGGAGCTGTTTTTT.

V usage is TRBV7-8 and J usage is TRBJ2-5; 9 bases map to TRBD2. J gave up 3 bases and V 6 bases, and 5 bases lay outside the gene matches. This CDR3 contains 14 residues. Germline V gives CDR1 SGHVS, CDR2 FQNEAQ. The CDR3 sequence is CASSRRTSEETQYF. The CDR3 region has the DNA TGTGCCAGCAGTCGGAGGACTAGCGAAGAGACCCAGTACTTC.

The chain carries TRBV6-5 and TRBJ1-4; no definite D call. This CDR3 has 15 amino acids. V was trimmed by 2 bases and J by 4 bases, leaving 11 bases between them. In germline, CDR1 is MNHEY, CDR2 SVGAGI. The CDR3 DNA reads TGTGCCAGCAGTTACAGTGGGAGGTATAATGAAAAACTGTTTTTT. This translates into CASSYSGRYNEKLFF.

As regards this clone: Other DNA sequences in the sample encode the same CDR3. This chain links TRBV6-2 or TRBV6-3 with TRBJ1-3; D is uncertain. Germline assignment: CDR1 MNHEY and CDR2 SVGEGT. The length of the CDR3 is 14 residues. The ends were cut back, 2 bases at V and 4 bases at J, with 9 bases in the middle. In DNA, the CDR3 is TGTGCCAGCAGTTACGGAGGAGCCGGAAACACCATATATTTT. Its translation is CASSYGGAGNTIYF.

The chain is built from TRBV24-1 and TRBJ2-5; maybe TRBD1 (5 bases). The ends were cut back, 1 base at V and 5 bases at J, with 16 bases in the middle. Per the germline V gene, CDR1 is KGHDR and CDR2 is SFDVKD. The CDR3 is made up of 16 amino acids. The CDR3, as DNA: TGTGCCACCAGTGATTTCAGTCAGTCAGGGTCCGAGACCCAGTACTTC. Its translation is CATSDFSQSGSETQYF.

The chain couples TRBV5-1 to TRBJ2-3, with TRBD2 matching over 9 bases. Per germline, CDR1 SGHRS and CDR2 YFSETQ. The CDR3 is 16 residues long. Trimming cost V 4 bases and J 4 bases; bases outside gene matches: 10. The CDR3 DNA follows: TGCGCCAGCAGCCGATTAGCGGGGGCCCGCGCAGATACGCAGTATTTT. Its protein is CASSRLAGARADTQYF.

J is TRBJ1-1 and V is TRBV10-3; a weak D match, TRBD1 (6 bases). V shed 6 bases and J shed 4 bases, with 12 bases lying between them. In germline, CDR1 is ENHRY, CDR2 SYGVKD. This CDR3 is built from 13 residues. CDR3 nucleotide sequence: TGTGCCATCAGCGAATCCAGGGGCACTGAAGCTTTCTTT. This codes for CAISESRGTEAFF.

This clone was recorded once. The chain links TRBV2 to TRBJ2-7, with 9 bases fitting TRBD2. CDR3 length: 15 residues. Germline CDR1 is SNHLY and CDR2 is FYNNEI. V was clipped by 4 bases and J by 7 bases; unmatched bases: 11. The CDR3 sequence is CASSASGGRLGEQYF. DNA for the CDR3: TGTGCCAGCAGTGCGAGCGGGGGGCGCTTGGGGGAGCAGTACTTC.

This clone was seen just once. The V call is TRBV18, the J call TRBJ2-1; D gene uncertain. Trimming left V 3 bases short and J 3 bases short, with 9 bases between. The CDR3 spans 14 residues. Germline CDR1 KGHSH, CDR2 LQKENI. CDR3 sequence: CASSPTVIYNEQFF. Here the CDR3 DNA reads TGTGCCAGCTCACCTACTGTGATCTACAATGAGCAGTTCTTC.

V and J are TRBV6-5 and TRBJ1-2; 8 bases align to TRBD1. The germline V gene has CDR1 MNHEY and CDR2 SVGAGI. This CDR3 comprises 12 residues. Trimming took 8 bases from V and 5 from J; bases not matched to a gene: 4. The CDR3 bases are TGTGCCAGCGGGACAGGCATTTATGGCTACACCTTC. This gives the protein CASGTGIYGYTF.

This chain connects TRBV7-2 to TRBJ1-4, with D possibly being TRBD1 (6 bases). Germline loops: CDR1 SGHTA, CDR2 FQGNSA. Between the trimmed V and J ends, which lost 2 bases and 7 bases, there was a span of 11 bases. The CDR3 runs to 14 residues. CDR3 sequence: CASSLTGRGEKLFF. The CDR3 coding sequence is TGTGCCAGCAGCTTAACAGGGAGGGGTGAAAAACTGTTTTTT.

This clone has a handful of counts. The chain is built from TRBV2 and TRBJ2-7, with 7 bases fitting TRBD1. The CDR3 extends over 15 amino acids. Germline V lookup: CDR1 SNHLY, CDR2 FYNNEI. After removal of 3 bases from V and 2 bases from J, the junction contained 7 bases not matched to a gene. CDR3 nucleotides: TGTGCCAGCAGTGACCCAAAGGGGGCCACCTACGAGCAGTACTTC. Its translation is CASSDPKGATYEQYF.

The rearrangement links TRBV19 to TRBJ1-1; D is unclear. The V gene lost 6 bases and the J gene lost 7 bases, with 15 bases spanning the gap. Germline CDR1 LNHDA, CDR2 SQIVND (reference sequence). The CDR3 length is 13 residues. CDR3 residues: CASRSNYLLEAFF. In DNA form, the CDR3 reads TGTGCCAGTAGGTCCAACTATCTGCTTGAAGCTTTCTTT.

As for this clone: The sample carries other DNA sequences with the same CDR3. V usage is TRBV7-9 and J usage is TRBJ1-3, with 7 bases lining up with TRBD1. The CDR3 runs 15 residues. CDR1 and CDR2 (germline): SEHNR, FQNEAQ (reference sequence). With V trimmed by 1 base and J by 2 bases, 2 bases remained unmatched. The DNA of the CDR3 is TGTGCCAGCAGCTTAGGACAGGGTGCTGGAAACACCATATATTTT. It encodes CASSLGQGAGNTIYF.